The 21 T cell receptor beta chains presented below share a single source sample, sequenced in a study of blood T cell repertoires in COVID-19. Some clones are missing from TCRdb's copy, which holds only in-frame ones; the method was immunoSEQ multiplex PCR. The sample consists of approximately 500,000 clones, roughly nine tenths of them appearing once. Sequencing input: peripheral blood. The receptors were sampled from a woman aged 50 to 60 with COVID-19, enrolled during active disease.

The chain links TRBV7-6 to TRBJ1-5; D may be TRBD1 (5 bases). This CDR3 spans 16 amino acids. V was trimmed by 3 bases and J by 4 bases, leaving 16 bases between them. Germline lookup yields CDR1 SGHVS and CDR2 FNYEAQ. The CDR3 region has the DNA TGTGCCAGCAGCTTGGGGCCGGCCGGAGGGAATCAGCCCCAGCATTTT. Its protein product is CASSLGPAGGNQPQHF.

The V and J genes are TRBV27 and TRBJ2-7; 9 bases map to TRBD1. The CDR3 covers 15 residues. CDR1 is MNHEY and CDR2 is SMNVEV in the germline V gene (reference sequence). The J segment lost 5 bases and the V segment lost 7 bases, leaving 12 bases of the junction unmatched. CDR3 residues: CASTLEGTGFDEQYF. Written as DNA, the CDR3 is TGTGCCAGCACCCTCGAGGGGACAGGGTTCGACGAGCAGTACTTC.

The rearrangement joins TRBV28 to TRBJ1-5; D remains ambiguous. Trimming took off 3 bases at V and 0 bases at J, with 3 bases between the two ends. Per germline, CDR1 MDHEN and CDR2 SYDVKM. CDR3 size: 13 residues. CDR3 protein: CASSFVSNQPQHF. The CDR3 region has the DNA TGTGCCAGCAGTTTCGTTAGCAATCAGCCCCAGCATTTT.

The V and J genes are TRBV3-1 (or the pseudogene TRBV3-2) and TRBJ1-2; TRBD1 agrees at 7 bases. Looked up from germline, CDR1 is LGHDT and CDR2 is YNNKEL (reference sequence). Trimming took 4 bases from V and 2 from J; bases not matched to a gene: 4. The CDR3 spans 14 residues. The CDR3 is CASSLGTANYGYTF. The CDR3 DNA is TGTGCCAGCAGCCTAGGGACAGCCAACTATGGCTACACCTTC.

The chain combines TRBV24-1 with TRBJ1-2; D perhaps matches TRBD1 (5 bases). This CDR3 region has 12 residues. Germline V CDR1 and CDR2: KGHDR, SFDVKD. Trimming left V 5 bases short and J 7 bases short, with 10 bases between. The DNA of the CDR3 is TGTGCCACCAGTGCGAGTGGGGCTGGCTACACCTTC. It translates to CATSASGAGYTF.

This sequence joins TRBV6-2 or TRBV6-3 and TRBJ2-3; 10 nucleotides match TRBD2. In germline, CDR1 is MNHEY, CDR2 SVGEGT. CDR3 length: 16 residues. The V and J ends lost 5 bases and 5 bases, in that order; junction bases with no gene match: 10. The CDR3 protein is CASSGRERGGLDTQYF. CDR3 DNA sequence: TGTGCCAGCAGTGGTAGGGAGCGGGGGGGCCTAGATACGCAGTATTTT.

The chain links TRBV19 to TRBJ2-7, with 8 bases lining up with TRBD2. This CDR3 is built from 14 residues. The germline V gene encodes CDR1 LNHDA and CDR2 SQIVND (reference sequence). The junction had 7 bases not matched to a gene; V was cut back by 6 bases and J by 3 bases. The CDR3, as DNA: TGTGCCAGTAGCTTTACCGGGGGGGGCTACGAGCAGTACTTC. It translates to CASSFTGGGYEQYF. Complete variable domain (other parts from reference TRBV19 and TRBJ2-7): DGGITQSPKYLFRKEGQNVTLSCEQNLNHDAMYWYRQDPGQGLRLIYYSQIVNDFQKGDIAEGYSVSREKKESFPLTVTSAQKNPTAFYLCASSFTGGGYEQYFGPGTRLTVT.

This sequence joins TRBV5-1 and TRBJ1-3, with a tentative D call TRBD1 (6 bases). The CDR3 totals 15 residues. V dropped 4 bases and J dropped 2 bases, with 13 bases sitting between them. The germline V gene has CDR1 SGHRS and CDR2 YFSETQ. CDR3 loop: CASSVDGGPGNTIYF. The CDR3 DNA sequence: TGCGCCAGCAGCGTGGACGGGGGGCCTGGAAACACCATATATTTT.

The rearrangement links TRBV7-8 to TRBJ2-2; D is uncertain. The germline gives CDR1 SGHVS, CDR2 FQNEAQ. V gave up 6 bases and J gave up 6 bases, with 17 bases separating them. There are 15 residues in the CDR3. The chain's CDR3 is CASSLPPGPPGELFF. The CDR3 nucleotides are TGTGCCAGCAGTCTCCCCCCAGGTCCCCCCGGGGAGCTGTTTTTT.

The chain joins TRBV2 to TRBJ1-4; no definite D call. V was shortened by 8 bases and J by 3 bases, with 7 bases between the two germline ends. CDR3 length equals 12 residues. The germline V gene has CDR1 SNHLY and CDR2 FYNNEI. CDR3 sequence: CASLRANEKLFF. CDR3 coding DNA: TGTGCCAGCCTGAGAGCTAATGAAAAACTGTTTTTT.

There are a few counts of this clone. V usage is TRBV3-1 (or the pseudogene TRBV3-2) and J usage is TRBJ2-7, with 7 bases aligning to TRBD1. Looked up from germline, CDR1 is LGHDT and CDR2 is YNNKEL (reference sequence). The length of the CDR3 is 13 residues. Trimming at V came to 4 bases and at J to 3 bases, leaving 3 bases not matched to a gene. CDR3 residues: CASSPGTVYEQYF. CDR3 sequence (DNA): TGTGCCAGCAGCCCTGGGACAGTCTACGAGCAGTACTTC.

V gene TRBV19 combines with J gene TRBJ2-5, with TRBD1 matching 9 bases. CDR1 and CDR2 from the germline V gene are LNHDA and SQIVND (reference sequence). The J segment lost 4 bases and the V segment lost 5 bases, leaving 11 bases of the junction unmatched. The CDR3 spans 16 residues. CDR3 region: CASSLSRDRVSETQYF. The CDR3 coding sequence is TGTGCCAGTAGTCTGTCCCGGGACAGGGTGTCAGAGACCCAGTACTTC.

The rearrangement uses TRBV4-2 and TRBJ2-1, with D tentatively TRBD2 (5 bases). The CDR3 extends over 13 amino acids. Per germline, CDR1 LGHNA and CDR2 YNFKEQ. Deletions cut 0 bases from V and 16 bases from J, with 16 bases between. The DNA for the CDR3 is TGTGCCAGCAGCCAAGATAGGACGCTCGGGGTTTTCTTC. As protein: CASSQDRTLGVFF.

As for this clone: At the DNA level, this CDR3 is encoded by other sequences in the same sample as well. The V call is TRBV4-2, the J call TRBJ1-2; the D is unclear. V dropped 0 bases and J dropped 1 base, with 9 bases sitting between them. The germline V gene has CDR1 LGHNA and CDR2 YNFKEQ. The CDR3 length is 15 residues. The CDR3 here is CASSQDRRGNYGYTF. CDR3 DNA sequence: TGTGCCAGCAGCCAAGATCGTCGGGGTAACTATGGCTACACCTTC.

This chain links TRBV7-3 with TRBJ2-1; 9 positions agree with TRBD2. The CDR3 extends over 16 amino acids. J was trimmed by 6 bases and V by 0 bases; bases with no gene match: 6. Germline CDR1 is SGHTA and CDR2 is FQGTGA. CDR3 in DNA: TGTGCCAGCAGCTTAACCTCAGGACTAGCGCCCAATGAGCAGTTCTTC. Its protein product is CASSLTSGLAPNEQFF.

J is TRBJ1-5 and V is TRBV28; D not resolved. V was pared by 2 bases and J by 5 bases, with 10 bases between. This CDR3 is built from 14 residues. From germline, CDR1 is MDHEN and CDR2 SYDVKM. The CDR3 nucleotides read TGTGCCAGCAGTTTAGAGAGAGTCGATCAGCCCCAGCATTTT. Amino acids: CASSLERVDQPQHF.

The rearrangement links TRBV28 to TRBJ1-2; tentative D call: TRBD1 (5 bases). CDR3 length: 14 amino acids. The germline CDR1 and CDR2 sequences are MDHEN and SYDVKM. Trimming took 1 base from V and 8 from J, leaving 14 bases between them. The CDR3 nucleotides read TGTGCCAGCAGTTTATCTGGGACGGGAGAAGGCTACACCTTC. It encodes CASSLSGTGEGYTF.

This clone was seen only once. V is TRBV9 and J is TRBJ2-2, with D possibly being TRBD2 (5 bases). Germline lookup yields CDR1 SGDLS and CDR2 YYNGEE. Trimming took 4 bases from V and 4 from J, leaving 8 bases between them. CDR3 length: 13 amino acids. CDR3 amino acids: CASSRGPTGELFF. The CDR3 nucleotides are TGTGCCAGCAGCCGCGGGCCCACCGGGGAGCTGTTTTTT.

The chain links TRBV19 to TRBJ1-1, with 8 bases identical to TRBD1. The germline gives CDR1 LNHDA, CDR2 SQIVND (reference sequence). This CDR3 spans 13 amino acids. J was trimmed by 8 bases and V by 5 bases; bases with no gene match: 7. CDR3 sequence reads: CASSHFRDREAFF. As DNA, the CDR3 is TGTGCCAGTAGTCATTTCCGGGACAGGGAAGCTTTCTTT.

The rearrangement links TRBV7-2 to TRBJ1-5; 8 bases line up with TRBD1. Germline values: CDR1 SGHTA, CDR2 FQGNSA. The CDR3 covers 15 residues. The V gene end was trimmed by 4 bases and the J gene end by 6 bases; junction bases not matched to a gene: 8. This CDR3 is CASSSDRARFQPQHF. The CDR3, as DNA: TGTGCCAGCAGCTCGGACAGGGCAAGGTTTCAGCCCCAGCATTTT. The variable domain in full, completed from reference TRBV7-2 and TRBJ1-5, reads GAGVSQSPSNKVTEKGKDVELRCDPISGHTALYWYRQSLGQGLEFLIYFQGNSAPDKSGLPSDRFSAERTGGSVSTLTIQRTQQEDSAVYLCASSSDRARFQPQHFGDGTRLSIL.

The chain recombines TRBV2 with TRBJ1-1, with 7 bases matching TRBD1. V gave up 7 bases and J gave up 1 base; unmatched junction bases: 6. The CDR3 extends over 14 amino acids. CDR1 and CDR2 (germline): SNHLY, FYNNEI. The CDR3 coding sequence is TGTGCCAGCAAAGGGGGACAGACGAACACTGAAGCTTTCTTT. Protein: CASKGGQTNTEAFF.